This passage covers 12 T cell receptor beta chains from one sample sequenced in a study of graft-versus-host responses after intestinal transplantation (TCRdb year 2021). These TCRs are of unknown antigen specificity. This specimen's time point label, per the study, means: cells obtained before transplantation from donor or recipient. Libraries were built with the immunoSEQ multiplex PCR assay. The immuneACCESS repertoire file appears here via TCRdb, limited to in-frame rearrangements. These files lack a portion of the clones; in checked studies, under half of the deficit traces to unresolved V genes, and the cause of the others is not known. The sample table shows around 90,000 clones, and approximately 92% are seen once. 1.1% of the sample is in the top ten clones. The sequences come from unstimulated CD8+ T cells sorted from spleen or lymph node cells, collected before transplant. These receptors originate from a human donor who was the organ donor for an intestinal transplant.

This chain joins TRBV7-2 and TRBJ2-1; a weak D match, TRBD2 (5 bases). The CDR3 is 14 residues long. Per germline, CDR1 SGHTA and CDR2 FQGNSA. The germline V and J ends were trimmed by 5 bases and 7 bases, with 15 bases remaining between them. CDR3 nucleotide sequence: TGTGCCAGCAGCGAAGTGCTCGGACTTAATGAGCAGTTCTTC. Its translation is CASSEVLGLNEQFF.

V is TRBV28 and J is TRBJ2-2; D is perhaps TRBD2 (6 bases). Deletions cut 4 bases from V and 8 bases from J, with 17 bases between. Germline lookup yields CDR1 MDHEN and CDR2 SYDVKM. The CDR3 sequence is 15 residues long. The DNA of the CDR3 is TGTGCCAGCAGTTCCCCCGTCGGGGGACCGGGGGAGCTGTTTTTT. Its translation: CASSSPVGGPGELFF.

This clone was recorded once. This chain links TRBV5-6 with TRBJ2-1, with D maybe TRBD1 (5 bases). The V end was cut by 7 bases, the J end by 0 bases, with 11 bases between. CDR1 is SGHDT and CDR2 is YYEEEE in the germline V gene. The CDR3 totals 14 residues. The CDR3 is CASVGADSYNEQFF. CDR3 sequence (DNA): TGTGCCAGCGTAGGGGCAGACTCCTACAATGAGCAGTTCTTC.

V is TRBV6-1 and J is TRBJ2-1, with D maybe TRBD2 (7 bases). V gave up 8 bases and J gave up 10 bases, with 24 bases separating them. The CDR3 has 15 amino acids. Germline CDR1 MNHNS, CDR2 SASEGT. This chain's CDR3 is CASYLAGRRGGEQFF. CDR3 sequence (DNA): TGTGCCAGCTACTTGGCGGGCCGTAGGGGGGGGGAGCAGTTCTTC.

CDR3 nucleotides: TGTGCCAGCAGCTCCATCAGCAATCAGCCCCAGCATTTT. Translating gives CASSSISNQPQHF. V usage is TRBV7-9 and J usage is TRBJ1-5; no firm D call. Germline CDR1 reads SEHNR; CDR2 reads FQNEAQ (reference sequence). This CDR3 comprises 13 residues. Trimming pared 4 bases from V and 1 base from J, leaving 5 bases between. Combining the CDR3 with reference TRBV7-9 and TRBJ1-5 gives the whole variable domain DTGVSQNPRHKITKRGQNVTFRCDPISEHNRLYWYRQTLGQGPEFLTYFQNEAQLEKSRLLSDRFSAERPKGSFSTLEIQRTEQGDSAMYLCASSSISNQPQHFGDGTRLSIL.

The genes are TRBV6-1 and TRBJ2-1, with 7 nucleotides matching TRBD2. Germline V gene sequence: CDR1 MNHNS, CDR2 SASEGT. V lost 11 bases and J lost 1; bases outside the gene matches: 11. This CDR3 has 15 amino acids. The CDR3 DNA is TGTGCCTCGCGCCCGGGCGGGAGATCCTACAATGAGCAGTTCTTC. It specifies CASRPGGRSYNEQFF.

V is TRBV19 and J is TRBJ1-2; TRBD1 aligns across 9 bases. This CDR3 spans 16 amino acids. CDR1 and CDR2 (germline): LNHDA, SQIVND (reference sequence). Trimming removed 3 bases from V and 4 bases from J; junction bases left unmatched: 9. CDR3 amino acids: CASSIPPGQGIYGYTF. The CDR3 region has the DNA TGTGCCAGTAGTATCCCCCCGGGACAGGGCATCTATGGCTACACCTTC. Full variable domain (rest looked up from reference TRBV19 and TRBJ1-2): DGGITQSPKYLFRKEGQNVTLSCEQNLNHDAMYWYRQDPGQGLRLIYYSQIVNDFQKGDIAEGYSVSREKKESFPLTVTSAQKNPTAFYLCASSIPPGQGIYGYTFGSGTRLTVV.

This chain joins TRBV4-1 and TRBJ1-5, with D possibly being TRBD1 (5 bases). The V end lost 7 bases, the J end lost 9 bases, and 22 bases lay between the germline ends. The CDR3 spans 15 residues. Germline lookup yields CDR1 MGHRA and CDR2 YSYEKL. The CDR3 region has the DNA TGCGCCAGCACCCCAAAAGTGCGGGGGGGAGGGCCCCAGCATTTT. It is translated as CASTPKVRGGGPQHF.

DNA of the CDR3: TGCGCCAGCAGCCAAGACCCCACCGGTACTAGCGGACGCACAGATACGCAGTATTTT. Protein: CASSQDPTGTSGRTDTQYF. The rearrangement uses TRBV4-1 and TRBJ2-3; 8 positions agree with TRBD2. Germline CDR1 is MGHRA and CDR2 is YSYEKL. This CDR3 has 19 residues. V trimming: 0 bases; J trimming: 1 base; junction bases outside the gene matches: 12.

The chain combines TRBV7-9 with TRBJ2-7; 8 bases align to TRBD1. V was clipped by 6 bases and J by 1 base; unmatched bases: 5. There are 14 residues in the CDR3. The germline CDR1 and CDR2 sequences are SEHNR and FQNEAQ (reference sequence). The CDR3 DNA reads TGTGCCAGCAGAGGAAGGACAGGGTCCTACGAGCAGTACTTC. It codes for CASRGRTGSYEQYF. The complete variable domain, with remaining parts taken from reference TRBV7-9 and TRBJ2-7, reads DTGVSQNPRHKITKRGQNVTFRCDPISEHNRLYWYRQTLGQGPEFLTYFQNEAQLEKSRLLSDRFSAERPKGSFSTLEIQRTEQGDSAMYLCASRGRTGSYEQYFGPGTRLTVT.

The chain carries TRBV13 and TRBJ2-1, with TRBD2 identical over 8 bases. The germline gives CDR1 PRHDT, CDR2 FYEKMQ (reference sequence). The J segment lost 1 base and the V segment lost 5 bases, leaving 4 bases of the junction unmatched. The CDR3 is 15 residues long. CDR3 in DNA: TGTGCCAGCAGCGCCCGGGGGGGGTCCTACAATGAGCAGTTCTTC. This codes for CASSARGGSYNEQFF.

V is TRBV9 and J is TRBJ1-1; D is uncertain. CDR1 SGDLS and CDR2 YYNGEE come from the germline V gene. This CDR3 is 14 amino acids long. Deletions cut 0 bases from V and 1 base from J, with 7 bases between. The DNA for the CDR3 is TGTGCCAGCAGCGTAGATAACAGGAACACTGAAGCTTTCTTT. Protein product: CASSVDNRNTEAFF. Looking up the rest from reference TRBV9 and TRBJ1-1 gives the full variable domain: DSGVTQTPKHLITATGQRVTLRCSPRSGDLSVYWYQQSLDQGLQFLIQYYNGEERAKGNILERFSAQQFPDLHSELNLSSLELGDSALYFCASSVDNRNTEAFFGQGTRLTVV.